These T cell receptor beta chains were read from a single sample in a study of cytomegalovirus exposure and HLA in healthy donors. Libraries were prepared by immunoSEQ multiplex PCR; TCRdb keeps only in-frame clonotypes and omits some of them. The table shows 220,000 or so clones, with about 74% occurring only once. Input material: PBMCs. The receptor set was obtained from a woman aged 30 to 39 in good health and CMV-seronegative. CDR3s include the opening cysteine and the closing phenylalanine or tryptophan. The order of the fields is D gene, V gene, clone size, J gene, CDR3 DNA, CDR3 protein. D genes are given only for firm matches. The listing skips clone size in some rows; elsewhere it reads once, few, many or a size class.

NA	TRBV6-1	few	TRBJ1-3	TGTGCCAGCAGTGAAAAGTCCAGGACTGGAAACACCATATATTTT	CASSEKSRTGNTIYF
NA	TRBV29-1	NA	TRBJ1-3	TGCAGCGTTTGGAGTGGAAACACCATATATTTT	CSVWSGNTIYF
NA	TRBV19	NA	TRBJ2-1	TGTGCCAGTAGTACCGCCGGGATCTACAATGAGCAGTTCTTC	CASSTAGIYNEQFF
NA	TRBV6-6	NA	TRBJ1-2	TGTGCCAGCAAGCTACAGGGTGGAGGCTACACCTTC	CASKLQGGGYTF
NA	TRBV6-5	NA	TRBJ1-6	TGTGCCAGCAGTCACCCGTGGAGGGATAATTCACCCCTCCACTTT	CASSHPWRDNSPLHF
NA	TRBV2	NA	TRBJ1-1	TGTGCCAGCAATATACAGATGTACACTGAAGCTTTCTTT	CASNIQMYTEAFF
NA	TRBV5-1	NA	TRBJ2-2	TGCGCCAGCAGCTTGGGTGCTGGCGGTACGAACACCGGGGAGCTGTTTTTT	CASSLGAGGTNTGELFF
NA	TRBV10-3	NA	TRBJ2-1	TGTGCCACCCTAGGGGGTGGAGGCGACAATGAGCAGTTCTTC	CATLGGGGDNEQFF
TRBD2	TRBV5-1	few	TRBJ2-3	TGCGCCAGCAGCTTGTGGGCGACTAGCGGGAGGGCCGGTAGCACAGATACGCAGTATTTT	CASSLWATSGRAGSTDTQYF
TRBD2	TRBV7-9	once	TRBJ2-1	TGTGCCAGCAGCCCTCAGACTAGCCCGAACTACAATGAGCAGTTCTTC	CASSPQTSPNYNEQFF
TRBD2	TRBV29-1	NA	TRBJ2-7	TGCAGCGTTGATGGTAGCGGGAGCTACGAGCAGTACTTC	CSVDGSGSYEQYF
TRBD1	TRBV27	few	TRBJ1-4	TGTGCCAGCAGTACTCGGACAGGGGAGGTTGAAAAACTGTTTTTT	CASSTRTGEVEKLFF
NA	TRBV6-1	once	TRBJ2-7	TGTGCCAGCAGTGAACCTTCCAGGGGGGAATCCTACGAGCAGTACTTC	CASSEPSRGESYEQYF
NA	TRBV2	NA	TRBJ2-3	TGTGCCAGCAGTAGAGAGGCGACAGATACGCAGTATTTT	CASSREATDTQYF
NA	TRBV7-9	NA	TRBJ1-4	TGTGCCAGCAATTCCGGGGGGTTAGGAGAAAAACTGTTTTTT	CASNSGGLGEKLFF
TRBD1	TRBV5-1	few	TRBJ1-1	TGCGCCAGCAGCCTAGGACAGGGCCGGAACACTGAAGCTTTCTTT	CASSLGQGRNTEAFF
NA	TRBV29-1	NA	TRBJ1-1	TGCAGCGTCGCCACAGGGAACACTGAAGCTTTCTTT	CSVATGNTEAFF
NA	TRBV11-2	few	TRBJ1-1	TGTGCCAGCAGCAACAATCGAGGCGGGGTACAGCAGAACACTGAAGCTTTCTTT	CASSNNRGGVQQNTEAFF
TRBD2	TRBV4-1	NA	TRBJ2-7	TGCGCCAGCAGCCGAACTAGCGGGGGGGGGAATGCGCAGTACTTC	CASSRTSGGGNAQYF
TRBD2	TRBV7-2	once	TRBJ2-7	TGTGCCAGCAGCGCCCCGGGACTAGCGTTCTACGAGCAGTACTTC	CASSAPGLAFYEQYF
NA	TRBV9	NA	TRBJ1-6	TGTGCCAGCAGCGTAGCGGACAGCGGGATTGATTCACCCCTCCACTTT	CASSVADSGIDSPLHF
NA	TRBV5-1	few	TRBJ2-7	TGCGCCAGCAGCCCGCAACAGGGCTGGGACTACGAGCAGTACTTC	CASSPQQGWDYEQYF
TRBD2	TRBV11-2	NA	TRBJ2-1	TGTGCCAGCAGCTGGAGACTAGCGGGGATATACAATGAGCAGTTCTTC	CASSWRLAGIYNEQFF
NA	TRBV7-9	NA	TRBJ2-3	TGTTCCAGCAGCACCACTAGCATGAGCACAGATACGCAGTATTTT	CSSSTTSMSTDTQYF
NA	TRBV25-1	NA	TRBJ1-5	TGTGCCAGCAGGTCAGGGGAAGGTCAGCCCCAGCATTTT	CASRSGEGQPQHF
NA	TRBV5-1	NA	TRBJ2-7	TGCGCCAGCAGCTTGACTAGTTTTAAAGACGAGCAGTACTTC	CASSLTSFKDEQYF
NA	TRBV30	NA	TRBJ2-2	TGTGCCTGGACTGGGACAACGAACACCGGGGAGCTGTTTTTT	CAWTGTTNTGELFF
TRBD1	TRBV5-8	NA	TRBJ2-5	TGTGCCAGCAGCGACCATCGTAGACAGGGCCAAGAGACCCAGTACTTC	CASSDHRRQGQETQYF
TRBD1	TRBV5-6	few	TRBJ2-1	TGTGCCAGCAGCCCACTCGGGCAGGGGGCGAGTGAGCAGTTCTTC	CASSPLGQGASEQFF
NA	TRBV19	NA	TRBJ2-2	TGTGCCAGTAGTATCGGACAGGGCGGGGGTACCGGGGAGCTGTTTTTT	CASSIGQGGGTGELFF
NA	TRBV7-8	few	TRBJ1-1	TGTGCCAGCAGCACGACCAGGGAAGAAGCTTTCTTT	CASSTTREEAFF
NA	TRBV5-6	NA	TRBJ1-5	TGTGCCAGCAGCTTCAGGGATCAGCCCCAGCATTTT	CASSFRDQPQHF
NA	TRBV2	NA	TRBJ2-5	TGTGCCAGCAGTCTATCCCCGCGGGTAGGGGAGACCCAGTACTTC	CASSLSPRVGETQYF
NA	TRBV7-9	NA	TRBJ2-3	TGTTCCAGCAGTCCGGCGGGGTCTAGCACAGATACGCAGTATTTT	CSSSPAGSSTDTQYF
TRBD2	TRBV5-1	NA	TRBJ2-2	TGCGCCAGCAGCTTGGCTAGCGGGGGGGCGAACACCGGGGAGCTGTTTTTT	CASSLASGGANTGELFF
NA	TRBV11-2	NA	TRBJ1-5	TGTGCCAGCAGCACAGACCCTAGCAATCAGCCCCAGCATTTT	CASSTDPSNQPQHF
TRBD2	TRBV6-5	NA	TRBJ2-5	TGTGCCAGCAGTTTTGGCGGGGGGATGGGGGAGACCCAGTACTTC	CASSFGGGMGETQYF